The sequence of this TCR beta chain was determined in a study of shared clonotypes between healthy human individuals. Comments on this clone: In the same sample, other DNA sequences code for this CDR3.

The CDR3 extends over 14 amino acids. Germline V gene lookup returns CDR1 SGDLS and CDR2 YYNGEE. The V end lost 2 bases, the J end lost 4 bases, and 10 bases lay between the germline ends. Method: immunoSEQ multiplex PCR; TCRdb's copy keeps in-frame clones and lacks some. The sample consists of about 460,000 clones, over 60% of them appearing once. Material for sequencing was PBMCs. This clonotype originated in a woman aged 40 to 55 in good health. Some clones in this sample may be carry-over from other donors' samples. The rearrangement links TRBV9 to TRBJ1-3, with D possibly being TRBD1 (5 bases). CDR3 DNA: TGTGCCAGCAGCGTGGAGGGGTCCGGAAACACCATATATTTT. Protein: CASSVEGSGNTIYF.